This T cell receptor beta chain was retrieved from a study of long-term antiretroviral therapy in people with HIV. For the study at large: Of all samples, the earliest predate the 2015 immediate-ART recommendation by about a decade.

Germline values: CDR1 MDHEN, CDR2 SYDVKM. V gave up 1 base and J gave up 6 bases, with 10 bases separating them. There are 14 residues in the CDR3. As concerns this clone: Its antigen is unknown.

Study-level findings and limits: Relative to control repertoires, HIV repertoires exhibited narrower CDR3 length ranges.

Researchers ran immunoSEQ v3.0 at survey level. Libraries were prepared by immunoSEQ multiplex PCR; TCRdb keeps only in-frame clonotypes and omits some of them. Among 15,000 to 20,000 clones listed, around 87% were seen once. The chain has TRBV28 and TRBJ2-1; D is undetermined. Sequencing was performed on unsorted PBMCs, taken 4.2 years after starting antiretroviral therapy. The sequence was collected from a man over 45 with HIV. CDR3 protein: CASSLSRVGNEQFF. In DNA, the CDR3 is TGTGCCAGCAGTTTATCCCGTGTAGGCAATGAGCAGTTCTTC.